The 12 T cell receptor beta chains in this list originate from one sample, sequenced in a study of OX40 agonist ivuxolimab in advanced cancers. Sequencing used immunoSEQ multiplex PCR; TCRdb keeps in-frame clones, though not all of them. The sample includes about 17,000 clones, roughly 78% of them seen just once. Sample: CD4+ or CD8+ T cells sorted from blood, taken in a trial of the OX40 agonist ivuxolimab. The receptors stem from an adult with an advanced solid tumor such as melanoma, head and neck, liver or kidney cancer.

V usage is TRBV7-8 and J usage is TRBJ1-4; the match to TRBD1 covers 7 bases. Per germline, CDR1 SGHVS and CDR2 FQNEAQ. J was trimmed by 4 bases and V by 5 bases; bases with no gene match: 7. The CDR3 totals 15 residues. The CDR3, as DNA: TGTGCCAGCAGCCCTGAAGGGGGCCATAATGAAAAACTGTTTTTT. Translated: CASSPEGGHNEKLFF.

The V call is TRBV10-2, the J call TRBJ2-5; 9 bases fit TRBD2. J gave up 2 bases and V 9 bases, and 7 bases lay outside the gene matches. The CDR3 is made up of 14 amino acids. The germline V gene has CDR1 WSHSY and CDR2 SAAADI. The CDR3: CASFSGSWQETQYF. Here the CDR3 DNA reads TGCGCCAGTTTTAGCGGGAGCTGGCAAGAGACCCAGTACTTC.

The rearrangement links TRBV29-1 to TRBJ1-2; the match to TRBD1 covers 7 bases. The CDR3 is 13 amino acids. The germline V gene has CDR1 SQVTM and CDR2 ANQGSEA. After removal of 6 bases from V and 1 base from J, the junction contained 5 bases not matched to a gene. CDR3 amino acids: CSVRDSRNYGYTF. The CDR3 nucleotides read TGCAGCGTGAGGGACAGTCGTAACTATGGCTACACCTTC.

This chain uses TRBV2 with TRBJ2-7; 9 nucleotides match TRBD2. The CDR3 has 13 residues. The trim removed 6 bases at V and 3 bases at J, leaving 3 bases unmatched. CDR1 and CDR2 (germline): SNHLY, FYNNEI. CDR3 sequence reads: CASRSTSGYEQYF. The CDR3 bases are TGTGCCAGCAGATCGACTAGCGGCTACGAGCAGTACTTC.

The CDR3 bases are TGTGCCAGCAGCCCTAGGCAACAGTTGGTGGATACGCAGTATTTT. This sequence encodes CASSPRQQLVDTQYF. The rearrangement uses TRBV11-3 and TRBJ2-3; D is ambiguous. Germline lookup yields CDR1 SGHNT and CDR2 YENEEA. The CDR3 is 15 amino acids. The ends were cut back, 5 bases at V and 6 bases at J, with 18 bases in the middle.

This chain uses TRBV7-9 with TRBJ2-5, with 8 bases fitting TRBD1. The CDR3 sequence is 15 residues long. CDR1 and CDR2 (germline): SEHNR, FQNEAQ (reference sequence). The ends lost 5 bases at V and 2 bases at J; junction bases unmatched: 7. The CDR3 nucleotides read TGTGCCAGCAGCCCCCCAGGGACAGGTCAAGAGACCCAGTACTTC. This codes for CASSPPGTGQETQYF. The full variable domain, rest sourced from reference TRBV7-9 and TRBJ2-5, is DTGVSQNPRHKITKRGQNVTFRCDPISEHNRLYWYRQTLGQGPEFLTYFQNEAQLEKSRLLSDRFSAERPKGSFSTLEIQRTEQGDSAMYLCASSPPGTGQETQYFGPGTRLLVL.

The V and J genes are TRBV9 and TRBJ2-3, with D unclear. Trimming cost V 2 bases and J 2 bases, with 3 bases left between them. Germline V gene lookup returns CDR1 SGDLS and CDR2 YYNGEE. CDR3 length equals 12 residues. CDR3 loop: CASSVNTDTQYF. CDR3 DNA sequence: TGTGCCAGCAGCGTCAACACAGATACGCAGTATTTT.

This sequence joins TRBV4-1 and TRBJ2-3; 10 nucleotides agree with TRBD2. V trimming: 0 bases; J trimming: 1 base; junction bases outside the gene matches: 4. The length of the CDR3 is 17 residues. CDR1 is MGHRA, CDR2 YSYEKL, per germline. CDR3 sequence reads: CASSQDWLAGGTDTQYF. In DNA, the CDR3 is TGCGCCAGCAGCCAAGACTGGCTAGCGGGGGGCACAGATACGCAGTATTTT.

This chain links TRBV5-7 with TRBJ2-7; a possible D gene is TRBD2 (6 bases). TRBV5-7 counts as an open reading frame of uncertain function. The CDR3 is made up of 14 amino acids. Trimming stripped 0 bases from V and 7 bases from J, with 14 bases between. CDR3 sequence: CASSLVRGYGEQYF. DNA of the CDR3: TGTGCCAGCAGCTTGGTGCGGGGTTACGGGGAGCAGTACTTC.

The chain recombines TRBV19 with TRBJ2-2; 7 bases align to TRBD1. CDR3 length: 17 amino acids. Germline CDR1 LNHDA, CDR2 SQIVND (reference sequence). With 5 bases clipped from V and 0 bases from J, the junction kept 9 bases outside the gene matches. The CDR3 loop is CASSLRTGLANTGELFF. The DNA for the CDR3 is TGTGCCAGTAGTCTTCGGACAGGTTTAGCGAACACCGGGGAGCTGTTTTTT. Full variable domain (outside the CDR3, taken from reference TRBV19 and TRBJ2-2): DGGITQSPKYLFRKEGQNVTLSCEQNLNHDAMYWYRQDPGQGLRLIYYSQIVNDFQKGDIAEGYSVSREKKESFPLTVTSAQKNPTAFYLCASSLRTGLANTGELFFGEGSRLTVL.

The rearrangement links TRBV13 to TRBJ1-2, with a possible D match to TRBD1 (5 bases). The CDR3 spans 14 residues. Trimming took 0 bases from V and 5 from J, leaving 10 bases between them. The germline gives CDR1 PRHDT, CDR2 FYEKMQ (reference sequence). This CDR3 reads CASSLGGTDYGYTF. The DNA for the CDR3 is TGTGCCAGCAGCTTAGGGGGGACGGATTATGGCTACACCTTC.

The V and J genes are TRBV4-2 and TRBJ1-6; no clear D. The CDR3 loop spans 17 amino acids. Germline assignment: CDR1 LGHNA and CDR2 YNFKEQ. V lost 1 base and J 4 bases, leaving 14 bases between the germline ends. The CDR3 bases are TGTGCCAGCAGCCAAGCCCAGCGCGCGGGTTATAATTCACCCCTCCACTTT. Its protein is CASSQAQRAGYNSPLHF.